The clone carrying this TCR beta chain came up a few times. Its cognate antigen is unknown. This entry comes from a study of identical twins. The CDR3 runs to 13 residues. With 5 bases clipped from V and 2 bases from J, the junction kept 5 bases outside the gene matches. The V gene's germline CDR1 is DFQATT and CDR2 SNEGSKA (reference sequence). Whole-study results and caveats: High-abundance cord blood beta clonotypes had fewer insertions; memory repertoires showed none.

TCRdb analysed the 5' RACE reads with MiXCR anew, one entry per CDR3 protein. The sample gives some 790,000 distinct CDR3 sequences, 15% to 20% of which show up once; less than 15% is in the top ten. The sample was also linked to a second study, of T cells expressing NK-cell markers.

This clonotype originated in a woman between 18 and 30 years old in good health. The chain combines TRBV20-1 with TRBJ1-2, with TRBD1 matching over 7 bases. Sequencing input: PBMCs. CDR3: CSASTQGNYGYTF. The CDR3, as DNA: TGCAGTGCTTCTACACAGGGGAACTATGGCTACACCTTC.